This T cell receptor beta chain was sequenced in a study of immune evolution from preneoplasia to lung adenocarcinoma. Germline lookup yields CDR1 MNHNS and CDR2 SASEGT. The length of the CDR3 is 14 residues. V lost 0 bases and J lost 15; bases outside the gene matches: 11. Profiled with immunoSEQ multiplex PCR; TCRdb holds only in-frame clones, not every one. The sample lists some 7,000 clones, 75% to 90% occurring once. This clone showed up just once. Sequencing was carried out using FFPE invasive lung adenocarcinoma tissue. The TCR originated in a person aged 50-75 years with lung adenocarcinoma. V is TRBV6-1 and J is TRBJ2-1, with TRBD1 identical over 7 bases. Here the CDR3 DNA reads TGTGCCAGCAGTGAAGCGCAGGGGGTGAGTGATTTGTTCTTC. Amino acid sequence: CASSEAQGVSDLFF.